The 20 T cell receptor beta chains reported below all come from one sample, sequenced in a study of blood T cell repertoires in COVID-19. Produced via immunoSEQ multiplex PCR; TCRdb's table is partial and in-frame only. The data show about half a million clones, approximately 83% seen once. Sequencing used peripheral blood. All receptors come from a human donor in a cohort sampled during active COVID-19.

This clone was detected only a few times. The gene calls are TRBV18 and TRBJ1-3; TRBD1 is a possible D gene (5 bases). Between the trimmed V and J ends, which lost 3 bases and 5 bases, there was a span of 11 bases. From germline, CDR1 is KGHSH and CDR2 LQKENI. The CDR3 contains 14 residues. The CDR3 bases are TGTGCCAGCTCACCGGGGGAGGGTCGAAACACCATATATTTT. It translates to CASSPGEGRNTIYF.

This clone was counted a few times. The chain couples TRBV7-2 to TRBJ2-3; D ambiguous. Per germline, CDR1 SGHTA and CDR2 FQGNSA. The CDR3 loop spans 16 amino acids. The V end lost 1 base, the J end lost 2 bases, and 13 bases lay between the germline ends. Here the CDR3 reads CASSLGVADVTDTQYF. The CDR3, as DNA: TGTGCCAGCAGCTTAGGGGTAGCCGACGTCACAGATACGCAGTATTTT.

The chain joins TRBV7-3 to TRBJ2-3; no definite D call. Trimming stripped 2 bases from V and 4 bases from J, with 10 bases between. The CDR3 loop spans 14 amino acids. The germline V gene has CDR1 SGHTA and CDR2 FQGTGA. In DNA form, the CDR3 reads TGTGCCAGCAGCTTAGACGGCGGCGCAGATACGCAGTATTTT. It codes for CASSLDGGADTQYF.

This chain uses TRBV7-9 with TRBJ1-2; maybe TRBD1 (6 bases). In germline, CDR1 is SEHNR, CDR2 FQNEAQ (reference sequence). Trimming left V 5 bases short and J 8 bases short, with 21 bases between. The CDR3 runs to 15 residues. As DNA, the CDR3 is TGTGCCAGCAGCCCTTCCTGGGGGCAGGGAATGGGCTACACCTTC. It is translated as CASSPSWGQGMGYTF.

The V and J genes are TRBV19 and TRBJ2-5, with 7 bases identical to TRBD1. The V gene's germline CDR1 is LNHDA and CDR2 SQIVND (reference sequence). Trimming took 1 base from V and 2 from J; bases not matched to a gene: 4. This CDR3 contains 15 residues. DNA for the CDR3: TGTGCCAGTAGTATAGGGGGGACAGAACAAGAGACCCAGTACTTC. The encoded protein is CASSIGGTEQETQYF.

The V call is TRBV12-3 or TRBV12-4, the J call TRBJ1-1, with D hard to call. The CDR3 spans 11 residues. The V and J ends lost 5 bases and 5 bases respectively, with 6 bases between them. The DNA of the CDR3 is TGTGCCAGCAGTGAAGCGACTGAAGCTTTCTTT. Translated: CASSEATEAFF.

The chain combines TRBV12-3 or TRBV12-4 with TRBJ1-1; no clear D gene. V was trimmed by 6 bases and J by 3 bases, leaving 11 bases between them. This CDR3 comprises 13 residues. In nucleotides, the CDR3 is TGTGCCAGCAGAGCTGGTAGTTACACTGAAGCTTTCTTT. Protein: CASRAGSYTEAFF.

The chain uses TRBV5-6 and TRBJ1-2, with D unresolved. The CDR3 is 12 residues long. CDR1 is SGHDT, CDR2 YYEEEE, per germline. V was cut by 4 bases and J by 7 bases, with 11 bases left in between. The CDR3 DNA reads TGTGCCAGCAGCCAGCGAACGCGTGGCTACACCTTC. This translates into CASSQRTRGYTF.

This clone was counted a single time. The sample contains more than one DNA sequence encoding this CDR3. The CDR3 spells CASSRTGGTYEQYF. The CDR3 DNA is TGTGCCAGCAGTAGGACAGGGGGTACCTACGAGCAGTACTTC. The rearrangement links TRBV6-5 to TRBJ2-7; 10 bases are shared with TRBD1. The CDR3 runs 14 residues. The J segment lost 2 bases and the V segment lost 5 bases, leaving 3 bases of the junction unmatched. Germline CDR1 reads MNHEY; CDR2 reads SVGAGI.

CDR3 protein: CASSLAVKYSTEAFF. The CDR3 nucleotides read TGTGCCAGCAGTTTAGCGGTTAAATATTCCACTGAAGCTTTCTTT. This chain links TRBV28 with TRBJ1-1, with D uncertain. The CDR3 length is 15 residues. The germline CDR1 and CDR2 sequences are MDHEN and SYDVKM. V dropped 2 bases and J dropped 4 bases, with 14 bases sitting between them.

The chain is built from TRBV7-9 and TRBJ2-5; the match to TRBD2 covers 10 bases. The V gene's germline CDR1 is SEHNR and CDR2 FQNEAQ (reference sequence). The CDR3 extends over 15 amino acids. J lost 2 bases, V lost 2 bases, and 2 bases had no gene match. The CDR3 protein is CASSLTSGIQETQYF. The DNA for the CDR3 is TGTGCCAGCAGCTTAACTAGCGGGATACAAGAGACCCAGTACTTC.

The chain has TRBV24-1 and TRBJ2-3; 8 nucleotides agree with TRBD2. In germline, CDR1 is KGHDR, CDR2 SFDVKD. With 5 bases clipped from V and 6 bases from J, the junction kept 18 bases outside the gene matches. The CDR3 has 18 residues. The CDR3, as DNA: TGTGCCACCAGTGCCAACGGCGGGGGGACCCCTGCAACCGATACGCAGTATTTT. This gives the protein CATSANGGGTPATDTQYF.

This chain joins TRBV3-1 (or the pseudogene TRBV3-2) and TRBJ1-1, with D perhaps TRBD1 (5 bases). The V and J ends lost 2 bases and 0 bases respectively, with 13 bases between them. Germline values: CDR1 LGHDT, CDR2 YNNKEL (reference sequence). CDR3 length equals 16 residues. The CDR3 region is CASSQLGGFMNTEAFF. As DNA, the CDR3 is TGTGCCAGCAGCCAACTGGGGGGATTTATGAACACTGAAGCTTTCTTT.

The sample holds a few counts of this clone. This sequence joins TRBV5-4 and TRBJ1-5, with 11 bases matching TRBD1. Trimming cost V 0 bases and J 5 bases; bases outside gene matches: 1. This CDR3 is built from 15 residues. The germline gives CDR1 SGHNT, CDR2 YYREEE (reference sequence). CDR3 residues: CASSLEGQGDQPQHF. The DNA for the CDR3 is TGTGCCAGCAGCTTGGAGGGACAGGGGGATCAGCCCCAGCATTTT.

This chain connects TRBV5-1 to TRBJ1-1; D ambiguous. The CDR3 spans 15 residues. The germline V gene has CDR1 SGHRS and CDR2 YFSETQ. V shed 6 bases and J shed 2 bases, with 17 bases lying between them. CDR3 loop: CASNYNNGGNTEAFF. CDR3 nucleotides: TGCGCCAGCAATTACAATAATGGAGGCAACACTGAAGCTTTCTTT.

The V and J genes are TRBV30 and TRBJ1-6, with D possibly being TRBD1 (5 bases). The V end lost 0 bases, the J end lost 5 bases, and 8 bases lay between the germline ends. The CDR3 runs to 14 residues. CDR1 GTSNPN and CDR2 SVGIG come from the germline V gene (reference sequence). Here the CDR3 DNA reads TGTGCCTGGAGTGTGGGCAGGGATAATTCACCCCTCCACTTT. Translating gives CAWSVGRDNSPLHF.

This chain connects TRBV6-5 to TRBJ2-7; TRBD1 might be the D (6 bases). Trimming cost V 7 bases and J 6 bases, with 13 bases left between them. Germline loops: CDR1 MNHEY, CDR2 SVGAGI. The CDR3 spans 12 residues. CDR3 DNA sequence: TGTGCCAGCACTCCAAAGGGGGTCGAGCAGTACTTC. Residues: CASTPKGVEQYF.

V usage is TRBV6-2 or TRBV6-3 and J usage is TRBJ2-3, with a tentative D call TRBD1 (5 bases). The CDR3 is made up of 13 amino acids. CDR1 and CDR2 (germline): MNHEY, SVGEGT. The V end was cut by 5 bases, the J end by 4 bases, with 10 bases between. CDR3 region: CASSQKGPDTQYF. CDR3 DNA sequence: TGTGCCAGCAGTCAGAAGGGGCCAGATACGCAGTATTTT.

The V gene is TRBV4-1, the J gene TRBJ2-1; D might be TRBD2 (5 bases). This CDR3 is 16 amino acids long. Germline CDR1 MGHRA, CDR2 YSYEKL. V lost 0 bases and J lost 9, with 18 bases in between. The chain's CDR3 is CASSQESGWPRGEQFF. DNA of the CDR3: TGCGCCAGCAGCCAAGAGTCGGGGTGGCCGCGCGGTGAGCAGTTCTTC.

The V and J genes are TRBV2 and TRBJ2-7; weak D call: TRBD2 (6 bases). The CDR3 is 14 residues long. Trimming pared 4 bases from V and 3 bases from J, leaving 13 bases between. From germline, CDR1 is SNHLY and CDR2 FYNNEI. Here the CDR3 DNA reads TGTGCCAGCAGTGTAGTGGAGGGCCACTACGAGCAGTACTTC. As protein: CASSVVEGHYEQYF.